Included here is one T cell receptor beta chain sequence, with context. Antigen: not known. The data belong to a study of OX40 agonist ivuxolimab in advanced cancers. About the study: The drug used for patients, ivuxolimab, was an agonistic anti-OX40 (CD134) antibody. Patients assigned to dose escalation were diagnosed with hepatocellular carcinoma, melanoma, renal cell or head and neck cancer. Across the patients, intravenous ivuxolimab was delivered every 2 weeks at 0.01 to 10 mg/kg. Findings and limits, study-wide: By week 6 at 0.1 to 3.0 mg/kg, blood CD4+ and CD8+ T cells had expanded clonally.

The germline gives CDR1 SEHNR, CDR2 FQNEAQ (reference sequence). V was cut by 2 bases and J by 8 bases, with 4 bases left in between. The CDR3 loop spans 11 amino acids. Here immunoSEQ multiplex PCR was the method, and the copy in TCRdb shows in-frame clones only, minus some. The sample shows about 82,000 clones, just over 85% of them seen only once. Material: CD4+ or CD8+ T cells sorted from blood, obtained in a trial of the OX40 agonist ivuxolimab. This sequence originates from an adult with an advanced solid tumor such as melanoma, head and neck, liver or kidney cancer. The rearrangement joins TRBV7-9 to TRBJ2-1; no clear D gene. The CDR3 protein is CASSLFHEQFF. The CDR3 DNA reads as TGTGCCAGCAGCTTATTTCATGAGCAGTTCTTC.